This TCR beta chain originates from a study of T cells in Graves' hyperthyroidism and ophthalmopathy. Overall study context: Pretreatment peripheral blood was obtained at initial diagnosis.

This clonotype was found a few times. Amplification of TCR beta CDR3 regions was performed using RNA transcripts as template. With the HTBI primer set, the TCR CDR3 went through a first round of RT-PCR. Each CDR3 protein is one row after TCRdb ran MiXCR on the multiplex PCR reads. The table includes about 640,000 distinct CDR3 sequences, less than 25% detected once. Exclusion criteria comprised uncontrolled infection, other autoimmune disease, pregnancy or lactation. Thyroid ultrasound, orbital computed tomography, clinical symptoms, and serum thyroxine and TRAb underpinned diagnoses. Source material for PBMCs was about 11 ml fresh peripheral blood. The clonotype was recovered from a man aged 30-40 years with Graves' ophthalmopathy. What was sequenced was blood.

The CDR3 is CSVNSDYTF. The CDR3 nucleotides read TGCAGCGTGAATAGTGACTACACCTTC. The chain links TRBV29-1 to TRBJ1-2; D not resolved. CDR3 length: 9 amino acids. The germline V gene encodes CDR1 SQVTM and CDR2 ANQGSEA. V dropped 6 bases and J dropped 10 bases, with 9 bases sitting between them.